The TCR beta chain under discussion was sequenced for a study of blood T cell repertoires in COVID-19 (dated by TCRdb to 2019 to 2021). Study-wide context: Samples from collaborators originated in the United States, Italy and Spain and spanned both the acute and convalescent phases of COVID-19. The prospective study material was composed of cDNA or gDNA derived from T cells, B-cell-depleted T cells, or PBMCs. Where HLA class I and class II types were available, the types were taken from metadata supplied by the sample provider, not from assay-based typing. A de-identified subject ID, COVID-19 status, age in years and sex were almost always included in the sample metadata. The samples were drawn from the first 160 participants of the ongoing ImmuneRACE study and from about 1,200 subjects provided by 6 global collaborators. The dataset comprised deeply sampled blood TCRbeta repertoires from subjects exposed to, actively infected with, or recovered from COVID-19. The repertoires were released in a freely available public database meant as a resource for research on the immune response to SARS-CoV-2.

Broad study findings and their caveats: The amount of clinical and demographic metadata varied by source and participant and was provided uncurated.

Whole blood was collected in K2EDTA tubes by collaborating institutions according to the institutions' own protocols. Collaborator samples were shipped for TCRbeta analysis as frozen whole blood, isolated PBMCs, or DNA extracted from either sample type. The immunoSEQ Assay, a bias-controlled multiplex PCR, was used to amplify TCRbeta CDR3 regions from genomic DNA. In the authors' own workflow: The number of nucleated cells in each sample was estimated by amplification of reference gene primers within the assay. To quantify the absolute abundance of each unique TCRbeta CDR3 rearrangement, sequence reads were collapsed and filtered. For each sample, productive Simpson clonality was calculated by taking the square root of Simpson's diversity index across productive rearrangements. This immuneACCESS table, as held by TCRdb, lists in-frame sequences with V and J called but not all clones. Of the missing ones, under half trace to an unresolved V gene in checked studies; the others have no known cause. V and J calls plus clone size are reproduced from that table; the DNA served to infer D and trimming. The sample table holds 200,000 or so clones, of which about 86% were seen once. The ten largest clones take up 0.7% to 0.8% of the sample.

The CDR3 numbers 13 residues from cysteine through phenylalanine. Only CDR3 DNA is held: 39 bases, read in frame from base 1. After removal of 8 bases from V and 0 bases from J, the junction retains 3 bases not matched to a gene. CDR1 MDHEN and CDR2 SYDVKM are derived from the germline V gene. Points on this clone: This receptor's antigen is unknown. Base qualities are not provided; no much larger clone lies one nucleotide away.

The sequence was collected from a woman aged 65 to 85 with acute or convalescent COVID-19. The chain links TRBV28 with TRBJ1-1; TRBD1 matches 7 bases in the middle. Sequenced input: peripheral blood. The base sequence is TGTGCCAGCTGGGACAGCCTGAACACTGAAGCTTTCTTT. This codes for CASWDSLNTEAFF.